The present entry profiles one TCR beta chain with its context. Its antigen is still unknown. The data stem from a study of cytomegalovirus exposure and HLA in healthy donors. Study background: Roughly 80 million unique TCRs from HLA-typed donors made up an early data release. Findings and caveats of the study: Fewer N-insertions than the roughly 670-donor mean were reportedly shown by an Asian-associated ancestry cluster in a later analysis.

Amplification used 60 Vbeta primers and 13 Jbeta primers. Assay: immunoSEQ multiplex PCR; the TCRdb copy retains only in-frame clones and omits some. The table has some 150,000 clones, 75% to 90% seen once. With 2 bases removed from V and 12 bases from J, the gap between germline ends came to 13 bases. Germline assignment: CDR1 SGHDN and CDR2 FVKESK. The CDR3 runs 13 residues. The chain has TRBV14 and TRBJ1-4; a possible D gene is TRBD1 (5 bases). Sequenced: PBMCs. The receptor's source is a woman in her twenties or thirties in good health and CMV-seronegative. The CDR3, as DNA: TGTGCCAGCAGCCAAACCCAAGCGGGGGAACTGTTTTTT. As protein: CASSQTQAGELFF. Filled out from reference TRBV14 and TRBJ1-4, the complete variable domain reads EAGVTQFPSHSVIEKGQTVTLRCDPISGHDNLYWYRRVMGKEIKFLLHFVKESKQDESGMPNNRFLAERTGGTYSTLKVQPAELEDSGVYFCASSQTQAGELFFGSGTQLSVL.